This is a list of T cell receptor beta chains from one sample in a study of molecular identifiers for immune sequencing clone quantification. TCRdb reprocessed the PCR reads via MiXCR and lists one record per CDR3 protein. The sample records under 600,000 distinct CDR3 sequences, over 20% being singletons. The specimen was naive CD8+ T cells from blood, with Jurkat cell RNA spiked in. These receptors were collected from a human donor in good health. Some libraries in this study had Jurkat cell RNA spiked in. Both conserved end residues are part of each CDR3. The order of the fields is D gene, clone size, J gene, V gene, CDR3 DNA, CDR3 protein. The D gene is left open where the match is weak. Size values are once, few and many counts, or a class for expanded clones, and some rows have none.

-	few	TRBJ1-1	TRBV21-1	TGTGCCAGCCTTTACAGGGGACAGGGCGTTTATAGGTCTAAGAACACTGAAGCTTTCTTT	CASLYRGQGVYRSKNTEAFF
-	-	TRBJ2-3	TRBV6-5	TGTGCCAGCAGCCACACTAGCACAGATACGCGGTATTTT	CASSHTSTDTRYF
-	-	TRBJ1-4	TRBV2	TGTGCCAGCGGTCACGAGGATAATGGGGTTAATGAAAAACTGTTTTTT	CASGHEDNGVNEKLFF
TRBD2	-	TRBJ2-3	TRBV10-3	TGTGCCATCAGTGAGTCGGAACTAGCGGGAGGGGGAGATACGCAGTATTTT	CAISESELAGGGDTQYF
TRBD1	few	TRBJ2-3	TRBV6-2/TRBV6-3	TGTGCCAGCAGTTACCACACAGGGGTCGGCTCAACTAGCACAGATACGCAGTATTTT	CASSYHTGVGSTSTDTQYF
-	few	TRBJ2-1	TRBV4-2	TGTGCCAGCAGCTTGACAGGGGAATGGACTAGCGTTTACAATGAGCAGTTCTTC	CASSLTGEWTSVYNEQFF
TRBD1	few	TRBJ1-5	TRBV27	TGTGCCAGCAGTTTCACAGGGGGGAGTAATCAGCCCCAGCATTTT	CASSFTGGSNQPQHF
-	-	TRBJ2-5	TRBV27	TGTGCCAGCAGTTTCGGCAGGGCTCTACGAGAGACCCAGTACTTC	CASSFGRALRETQYF
-	few	TRBJ2-6	TRBV7-8	TGTGCCAGCAGCTTAGCACAGGTCTCTGGGGCCAACGTCCTGACTTTC	CASSLAQVSGANVLTF
-	many	TRBJ1-5	TRBV5-6	TGTGCCAGCAGTTACGGGACAAATATTTTTAGCAATCAGCCCCAGCATTTT	CASSYGTNIFSNQPQHF
-	many	TRBJ1-5	TRBV19	TGTGCCAGTAGTATCCTAGGGGGGTATCAGCCCCAGCATTTT	CASSILGGYQPQHF
TRBD2	few	TRBJ2-1	TRBV15	TGTGCCACCAGCACCTTAAAACTAGCGGAGTTCTACAATGAGCAGTTCTTC	CATSTLKLAEFYNEQFF
-	-	TRBJ2-7	TRBV7-9	TGTGTCAGCAGCTTAGGGCTAGTGGGACTCGAGCAGTACTTC	CVSSLGLVGLEQYF
TRBD1	few	TRBJ2-3	TRBV9	TGTGCCAGCAGCGCAGGGACAGTCAACACAGATACGCAGTATTTT	CASSAGTVNTDTQYF
-	many	TRBJ2-7	TRBV4-1	TGCGCCAGCAGTCAACAGGGTTCCTACGAGCAGTACTTC	CASSQQGSYEQYF
-	few	TRBJ2-7	TRBV28	TGTGCCAGCAGACATGACAACTACGAGCAGTACTTC	CASRHDNYEQYF
TRBD2	-	TRBJ2-1	TRBV20-1	TGCAGTGCCCAACCCTCGACTAGCGGGATCTACAATGAGCAGTTCTTC	CSAQPSTSGIYNEQFF
TRBD1	-	TRBJ1-4	TRBV7-9	TGTGCCAGCAGCTCGGAAGCCGGGACAGGGCCAGAAAAACTGTTTTTT	CASSSEAGTGPEKLFF